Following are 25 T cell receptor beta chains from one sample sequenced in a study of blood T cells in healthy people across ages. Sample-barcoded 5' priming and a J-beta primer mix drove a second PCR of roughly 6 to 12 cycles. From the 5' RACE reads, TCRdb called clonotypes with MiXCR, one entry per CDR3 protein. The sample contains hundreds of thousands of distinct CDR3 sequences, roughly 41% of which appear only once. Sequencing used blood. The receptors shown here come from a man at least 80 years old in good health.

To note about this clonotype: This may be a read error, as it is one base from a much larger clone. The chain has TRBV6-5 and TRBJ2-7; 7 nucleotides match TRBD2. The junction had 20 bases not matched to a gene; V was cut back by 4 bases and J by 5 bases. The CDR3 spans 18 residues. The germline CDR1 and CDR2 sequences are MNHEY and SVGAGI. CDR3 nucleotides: TGTGCCAGCAGTTCCCATCAACCCGGAGGAGCGGGGACCGACGAGCAGTACTTC. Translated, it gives CASSSHQPGGAGTDEQYF.

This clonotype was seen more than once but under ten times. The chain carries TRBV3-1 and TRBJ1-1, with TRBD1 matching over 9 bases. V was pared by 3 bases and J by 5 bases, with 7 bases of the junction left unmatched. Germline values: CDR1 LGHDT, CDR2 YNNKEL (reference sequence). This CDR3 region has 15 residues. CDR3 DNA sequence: TGTGCCAGCAGCCATAATACAGGGGGCAGGACTGAAGCTTTCTTT. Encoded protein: CASSHNTGGRTEAFF.

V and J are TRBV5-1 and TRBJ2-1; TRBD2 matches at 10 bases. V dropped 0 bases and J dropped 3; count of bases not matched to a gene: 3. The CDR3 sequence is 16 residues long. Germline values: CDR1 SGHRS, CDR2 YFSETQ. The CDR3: CASSLGLAGYYNEQFF. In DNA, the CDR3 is TGCGCCAGCAGCTTGGGACTAGCGGGCTACTACAATGAGCAGTTCTTC.

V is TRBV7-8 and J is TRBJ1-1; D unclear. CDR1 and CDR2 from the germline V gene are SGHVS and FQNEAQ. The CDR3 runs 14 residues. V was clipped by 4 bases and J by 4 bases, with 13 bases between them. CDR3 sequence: CASSSAQATTEAFF. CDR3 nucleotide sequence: TGTGCCAGCAGCTCAGCCCAAGCCACCACTGAAGCTTTCTTT.

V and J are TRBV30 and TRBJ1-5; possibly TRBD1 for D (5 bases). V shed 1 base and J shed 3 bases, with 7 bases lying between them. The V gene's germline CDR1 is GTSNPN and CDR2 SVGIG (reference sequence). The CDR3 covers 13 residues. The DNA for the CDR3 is TGTGCCTGGAGTGAGGGGTACAATCAGCCCCAGCATTTT. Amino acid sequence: CAWSEGYNQPQHF.

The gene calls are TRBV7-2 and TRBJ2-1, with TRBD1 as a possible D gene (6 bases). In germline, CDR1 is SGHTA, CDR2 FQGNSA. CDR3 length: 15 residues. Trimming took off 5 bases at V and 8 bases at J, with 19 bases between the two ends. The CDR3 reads CASSPNRVVVYEQFF. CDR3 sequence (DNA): TGTGCCAGCAGCCCCAACAGGGTGGTAGTTTATGAGCAGTTCTTC.

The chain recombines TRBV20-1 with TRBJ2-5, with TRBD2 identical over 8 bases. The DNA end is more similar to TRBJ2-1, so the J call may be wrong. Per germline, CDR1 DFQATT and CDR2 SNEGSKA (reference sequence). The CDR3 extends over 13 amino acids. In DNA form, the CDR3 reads TGCAGTGCTAGAGGGACTAGCCAAGAGACCCAGTTCTTC. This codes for CSARGTSQETQFF.

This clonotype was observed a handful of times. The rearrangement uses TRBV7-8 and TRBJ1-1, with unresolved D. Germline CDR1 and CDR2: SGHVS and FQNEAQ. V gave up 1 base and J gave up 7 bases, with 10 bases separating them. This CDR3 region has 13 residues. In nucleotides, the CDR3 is TGTGCCAGCAGCTTAGTGTGGTCGGTTGAAGCTTTCTTT. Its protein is CASSLVWSVEAFF.

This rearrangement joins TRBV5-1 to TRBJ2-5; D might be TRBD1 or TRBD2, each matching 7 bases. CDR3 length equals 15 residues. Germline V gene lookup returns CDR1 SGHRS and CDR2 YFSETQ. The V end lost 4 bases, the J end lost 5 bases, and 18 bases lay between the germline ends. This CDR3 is CASSAGGALVETQYF. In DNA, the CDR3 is TGCGCCAGCAGCGCAGGGGGGGCCCTCGTTGAGACCCAGTACTTC. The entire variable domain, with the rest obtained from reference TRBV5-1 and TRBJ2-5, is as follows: KAGVTQTPRYLIKTRGQQVTLSCSPISGHRSVSWYQQTPGQGLQFLFEYFSETQRNKGNFPGRFSGRQFSNSRSEMNVSTLELGDSALYLCASSAGGALVETQYFGPGTRLLVL.

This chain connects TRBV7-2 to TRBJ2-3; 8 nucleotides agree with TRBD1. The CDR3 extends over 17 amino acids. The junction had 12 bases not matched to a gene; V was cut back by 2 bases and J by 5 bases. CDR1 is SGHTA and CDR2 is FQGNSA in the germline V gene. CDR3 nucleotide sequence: TGTGCCAGCAGCTTAATGCCCTCAGGGGGCCCAGGAGATACGCAGTATTTT. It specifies CASSLMPSGGPGDTQYF.

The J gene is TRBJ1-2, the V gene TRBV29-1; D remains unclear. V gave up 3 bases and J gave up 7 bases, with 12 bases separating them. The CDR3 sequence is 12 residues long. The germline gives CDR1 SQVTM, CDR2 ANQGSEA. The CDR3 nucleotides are TGCAGCGTTGAGACTCTCAGAAGTGGCTACACCTTC. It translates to CSVETLRSGYTF. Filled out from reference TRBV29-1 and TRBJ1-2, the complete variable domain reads SAVISQKPSRDICQRGTSLTIQCQVDSQVTMMFWYRQQPGQSLTLIATANQGSEATYESGFVIDKFPISRPNLTFSTLTVSNMSPEDSSIYLCSVETLRSGYTFGSGTRLTVV.

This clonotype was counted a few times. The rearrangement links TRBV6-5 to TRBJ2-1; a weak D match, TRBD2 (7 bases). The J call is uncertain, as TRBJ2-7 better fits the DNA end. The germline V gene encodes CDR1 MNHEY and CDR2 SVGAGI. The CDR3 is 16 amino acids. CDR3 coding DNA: TGTGCCAGCATAGGGCGGGGGCGCGGCTCCTACAATGAGCAGTACTTC. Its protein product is CASIGRGRGSYNEQYF.

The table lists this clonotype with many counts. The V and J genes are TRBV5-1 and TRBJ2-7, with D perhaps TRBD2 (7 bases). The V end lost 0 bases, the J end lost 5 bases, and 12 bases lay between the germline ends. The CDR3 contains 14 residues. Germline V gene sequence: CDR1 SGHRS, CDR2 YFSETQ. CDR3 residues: CASSLGGGNDEQYF. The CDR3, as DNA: TGCGCCAGCAGCTTGGGGGGGGGCAACGACGAGCAGTACTTC.

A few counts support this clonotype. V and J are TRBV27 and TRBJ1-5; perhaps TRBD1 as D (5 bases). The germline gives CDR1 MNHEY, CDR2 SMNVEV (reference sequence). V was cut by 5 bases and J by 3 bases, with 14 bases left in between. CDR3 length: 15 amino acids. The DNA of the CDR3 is TGTGCCAGCAGTCCTCGAAGGGGAAACAATCAGCCCCAGCATTTT. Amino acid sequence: CASSPRRGNNQPQHF.

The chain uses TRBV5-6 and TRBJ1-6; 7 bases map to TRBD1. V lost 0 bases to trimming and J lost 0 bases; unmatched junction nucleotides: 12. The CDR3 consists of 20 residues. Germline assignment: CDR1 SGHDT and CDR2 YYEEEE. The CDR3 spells CASSLDFRDRDSSYNSPLHF. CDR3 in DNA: TGTGCCAGCAGCTTGGATTTCCGAGACAGGGACAGCTCCTATAATTCACCCCTCCACTTT.

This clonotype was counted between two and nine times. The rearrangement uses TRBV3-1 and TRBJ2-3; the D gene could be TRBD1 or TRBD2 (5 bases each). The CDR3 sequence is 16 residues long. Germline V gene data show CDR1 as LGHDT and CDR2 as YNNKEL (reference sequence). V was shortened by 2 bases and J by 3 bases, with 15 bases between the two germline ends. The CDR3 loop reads CASSQSRRGGTDTQYF. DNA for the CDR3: TGTGCCAGCAGCCAAAGCCGACGGGGCGGGACAGATACGCAGTATTTT.

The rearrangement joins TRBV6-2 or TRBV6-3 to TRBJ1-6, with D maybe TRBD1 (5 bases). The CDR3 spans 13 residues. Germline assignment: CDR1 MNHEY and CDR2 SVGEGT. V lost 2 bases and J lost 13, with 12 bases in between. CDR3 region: CASSYTQGVPLHF. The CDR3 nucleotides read TGTGCCAGCAGTTACACCCAAGGGGTGCCCCTCCACTTT.

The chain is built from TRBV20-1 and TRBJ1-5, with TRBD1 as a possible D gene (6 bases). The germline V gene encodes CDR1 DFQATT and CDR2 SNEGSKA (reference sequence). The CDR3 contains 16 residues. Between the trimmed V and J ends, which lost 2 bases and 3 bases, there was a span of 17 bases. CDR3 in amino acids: CSARPMDSRLNQPQHF. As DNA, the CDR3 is TGCAGTGCTAGACCCATGGACAGCCGTCTCAATCAGCCCCAGCATTTT.

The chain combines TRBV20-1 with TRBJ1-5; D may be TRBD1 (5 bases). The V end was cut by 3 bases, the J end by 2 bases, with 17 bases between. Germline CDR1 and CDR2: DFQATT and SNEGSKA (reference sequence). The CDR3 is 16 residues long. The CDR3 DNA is TGCAGTGCTAGCGGGACCACCCAGTGGGGCAATCAGCCCCAGCATTTT. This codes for CSASGTTQWGNQPQHF.

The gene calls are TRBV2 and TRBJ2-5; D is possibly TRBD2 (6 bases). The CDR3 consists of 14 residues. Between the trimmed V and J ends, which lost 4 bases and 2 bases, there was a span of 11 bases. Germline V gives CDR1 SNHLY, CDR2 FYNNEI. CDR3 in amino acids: CASSATSVQETQYF. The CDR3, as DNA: TGTGCCAGCAGTGCGACTAGTGTTCAAGAGACCCAGTACTTC.

Here the CDR3 reads CSAYQGLAGAGETQYF. In DNA form, the CDR3 reads TGCAGTGCTTACCAGGGACTAGCGGGAGCGGGAGAGACCCAGTACTTC. V usage is TRBV20-1 and J usage is TRBJ2-7, with 14 bases lining up with TRBD2. TRBJ2-5 explains the end of the DNA better; the J call may be wrong. Per germline, CDR1 DFQATT and CDR2 SNEGSKA (reference sequence). This CDR3 spans 16 amino acids.

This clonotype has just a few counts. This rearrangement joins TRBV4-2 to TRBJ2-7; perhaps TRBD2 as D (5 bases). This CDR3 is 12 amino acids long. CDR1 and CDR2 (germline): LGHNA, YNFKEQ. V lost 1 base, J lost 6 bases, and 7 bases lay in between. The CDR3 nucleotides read TGTGCCAGCAGCCAAGGAGGGTTCGAGCAGTACTTC. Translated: CASSQGGFEQYF.

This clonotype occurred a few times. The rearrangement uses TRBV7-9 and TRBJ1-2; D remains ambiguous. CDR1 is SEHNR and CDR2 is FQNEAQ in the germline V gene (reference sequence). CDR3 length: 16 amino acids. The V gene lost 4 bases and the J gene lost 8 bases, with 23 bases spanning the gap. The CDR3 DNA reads TGTGCCAGCAGCTCGAAGGTGACGGCCTTGGTAGAAGGCTACACCTTC. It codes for CASSSKVTALVEGYTF.

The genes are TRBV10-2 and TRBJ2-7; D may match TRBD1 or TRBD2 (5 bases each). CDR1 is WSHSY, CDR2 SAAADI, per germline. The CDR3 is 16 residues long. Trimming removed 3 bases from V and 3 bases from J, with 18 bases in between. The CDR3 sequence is CASSELGESRGYEQYF. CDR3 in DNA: TGCGCCAGCAGTGAATTGGGGGAGTCAAGGGGCTACGAGCAGTACTTC.

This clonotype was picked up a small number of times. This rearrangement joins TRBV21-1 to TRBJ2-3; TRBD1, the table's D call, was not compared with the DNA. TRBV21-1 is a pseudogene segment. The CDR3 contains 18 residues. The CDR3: CASSIRLGLISSPHTQYF. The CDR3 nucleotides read TGTGCCAGCAGCATCAGGCTAGGACTCATTTCGTCCCCTCATACGCAGTATTTT.